This T cell receptor (beta chain) was observed in a study of blood T cells in healthy people across ages. A J-beta primer mix and a sample-barcoded 5' primer were used in a second PCR of roughly 6 to 11 cycles. TCRdb independently ran MiXCR on the 5' RACE reads; one entry per CDR3 protein. The table lists some 760,000 distinct CDR3 sequences, roughly 25% of them singletons. For this clonotype: Antigen unknown.

Study conclusions and caveats: Higher diversity, along with more naive CD4+ cells, distinguished long-lived donors from aged donors.

Separately, the same data were catalogued under a study of T cells of mothers and their children.

This TCR was sampled from a boy aged 5-17 years in good health. Sequenced sample: blood.

The CDR3 bases are TGTGCCAGCAGCCGGGGGTTCAACACAGATACGCAGTATTTT. It specifies CASSRGFNTDTQYF. The rearrangement uses TRBV9 and TRBJ2-3; D possibly corresponds to TRBD2 (6 bases). The germline V gene encodes CDR1 SGDLS and CDR2 YYNGEE. This CDR3 has 14 residues. Trimming took off 4 bases at V and 2 bases at J, with 11 bases between the two ends.